The T cell receptor beta chain described here comes from a study of blood T cells in healthy people across ages. A J-beta primer mix and a sample-barcoded 5' primer were used in a second PCR of about 7 to 11 cycles. From the 5' RACE reads, TCRdb called clonotypes with MiXCR, one entry per CDR3 protein. The table has about 680,000 distinct CDR3 sequences, roughly 49% seen once; the top ten hold 25% to 35%. Findings and caveats of the study: The study lacked donor CMV status, which possibly confounded expanded clonotype changes. Long-lived donors exceeded aged donors in naive CD4+ cells and diversity.

The CDR3 has 15 amino acids. The germline CDR1 and CDR2 sequences are SEHNR and FQNEAQ (reference sequence). V lost 5 bases and J lost 4, with 17 bases in between. To note about this clonotype: Its antigen remains unknown.

Healthy individuals of Caucasian origin from Russia, aged roughly 6 to 90, served as donors. They isolated at least 6 million PBMCs from each sample. This TCR was recovered from a woman aged 60-70 years in good health. V and J are TRBV7-9 and TRBJ1-2, with a weak D call TRBD1 (5 bases). The material sequenced was blood. The CDR3 coding sequence is TGTGCCAGCAGCCCCTCCGGGGCTGGGTCCTATGGCTACACCTTC. This gives the protein CASSPSGAGSYGYTF. The whole variable domain, remainder taken from reference TRBV7-9 and TRBJ1-2, is DTGVSQNPRHKITKRGQNVTFRCDPISEHNRLYWYRQTLGQGPEFLTYFQNEAQLEKSRLLSDRFSAERPKGSFSTLEIQRTEQGDSAMYLCASSPSGAGSYGYTFGSGTRLTVV.